Each of the 4 T cell receptor beta chains below was sequenced from the same sample in a study of T-cell reconstitution after alpha-beta-depleted transplantation in children. Construction of the TCRbeta library involved unique molecular identifiers. TCRdb used MiXCR to reprocess the PCR reads, holding one entry per CDR3 protein. The sample comprises 77,000 or so distinct CDR3 sequences, 15% to 20% of which are singletons, and 51% rests with the top ten. This specimen was PBMCs, mostly from graft donor cells, taken 360 days after TCRalphabeta/CD19-depleted stem cell transplant. These receptors were obtained from a male patient aged 2-15 years who had a stem cell transplant for acute lymphoblastic leukemia, so the T cells may come from the graft donor.

In this sample, this clonotype turned up many times. The chain employs TRBV5-1 and TRBJ2-2, with a possible D match to TRBD1 (5 bases). Germline CDR1 SGHRS, CDR2 YFSETQ. V was trimmed by 0 bases and J by 1 base, leaving 7 bases between them. CDR3 length: 15 amino acids. The CDR3 reads CASSLAQGNTGELFF. CDR3 DNA sequence: TGCGCCAGCAGCTTGGCTCAGGGGAACACCGGGGAGCTGTTTTTT.

The V gene is TRBV29-1, the J gene TRBJ1-1; 9 positions match TRBD1. From germline, CDR1 is SQVTM and CDR2 ANQGSEA. The CDR3 sequence is 13 residues long. J gave up 3 bases and V 4 bases, and 3 bases lay outside the gene matches. The CDR3 sequence is CSVAGQGYTEAFF. The CDR3 region has the DNA TGCAGCGTTGCGGGACAGGGATACACTGAAGCTTTCTTT.

The sample holds a few counts of this clonotype. This chain connects TRBV7-9 to TRBJ2-7, with D perhaps given as TRBD1 or TRBD2 (6 bases each). Trimming removed 2 bases from V and 3 bases from J, with 14 bases in between. The CDR3 has 15 amino acids. Germline lookup yields CDR1 SEHNR and CDR2 FQNEAQ (reference sequence). This CDR3 reads CASSLWVGGSYEQYF. CDR3 DNA sequence: TGTGCCAGCAGCTTATGGGTCGGGGGCAGCTACGAGCAGTACTTC.

J is TRBJ2-7 and V is TRBV29-1, with D perhaps matching TRBD1 or TRBD2 (6 bases each). V lost 4 bases, J lost 3 bases, and 13 bases lay in between. Looked up from germline, CDR1 is SQVTM and CDR2 is ANQGSEA. The CDR3 is 13 amino acids. This chain's CDR3 is CSVGGGPNYEQYF. CDR3 nucleotides: TGCAGCGTTGGAGGGGGGCCGAACTACGAGCAGTACTTC.